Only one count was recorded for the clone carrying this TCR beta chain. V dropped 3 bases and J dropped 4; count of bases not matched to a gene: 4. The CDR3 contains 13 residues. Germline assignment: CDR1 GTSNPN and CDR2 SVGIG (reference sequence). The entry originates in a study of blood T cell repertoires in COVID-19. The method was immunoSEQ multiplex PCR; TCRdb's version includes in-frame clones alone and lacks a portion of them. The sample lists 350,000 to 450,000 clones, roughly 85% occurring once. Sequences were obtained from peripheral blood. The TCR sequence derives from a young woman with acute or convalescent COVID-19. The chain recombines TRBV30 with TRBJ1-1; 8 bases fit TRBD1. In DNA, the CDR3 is TGTGCCTGGAGAGGACAGGGACGCACTGAAGCTTTCTTT. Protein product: CAWRGQGRTEAFF. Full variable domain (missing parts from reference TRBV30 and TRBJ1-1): SQTIHQWPATLVQPVGSPLSLECTVEGTSNPNLYWYRQAAGRGLQLLFYSVGIGQISSEVPQNLSASRPQDRQFILSSKKLLLSDSGFYLCAWRGQGRTEAFFGQGTRLTVV.